These 27 T cell receptor beta chains share one sample of origin, sequenced in a study of blood T cells in healthy people across ages. A sample-barcoded 5' primer and a J-beta primer mix were used in a second PCR of roughly 7 to 11 cycles. A single record per CDR3 protein comes from TCRdb applying MiXCR to the 5' RACE reads. The data show around 850,000 distinct CDR3 sequences, around 36% seen once. The sample taken for sequencing was blood. The receptor set was obtained from a man aged 18 to 35 in good health.

The chain joins TRBV7-2 to TRBJ2-1, with 7 bases lining up with TRBD2. This CDR3 region has 14 residues. V trimming: 0 bases; J trimming: 5 bases; junction bases outside the gene matches: 1. CDR1 and CDR2 from the germline V gene are SGHTA and FQGNSA. CDR3 protein: CASSLASGDNEQFF. Here the CDR3 DNA reads TGTGCCAGCAGCTTAGCCAGCGGGGACAATGAGCAGTTCTTC.

This clonotype was picked up many times. In DNA form, the CDR3 reads TGCAGTGCCCAGGGCCTAGCGGGGACCCTTATCCTCTACAATGAGCAGTTCTTC. Its protein product is CSAQGLAGTLILYNEQFF. This rearrangement joins TRBV20-1 to TRBJ2-1; TRBD2 matches at 9 bases. The CDR3 length is 18 residues. The V and J ends lost 6 bases and 3 bases, in that order; junction bases with no gene match: 18. Germline V CDR1 and CDR2: DFQATT, SNEGSKA (reference sequence).

The rearrangement uses TRBV5-1 and TRBJ2-2, with 8 bases matching TRBD1. V lost 2 bases, J lost 1 base, and 1 base stayed unmatched. The CDR3 length is 15 residues. Germline V gene sequence: CDR1 SGHRS, CDR2 YFSETQ. This chain's CDR3 is CASSFGTGNTGELFF. The CDR3 DNA follows: TGCGCCAGCAGCTTCGGGACAGGGAACACCGGGGAGCTGTTTTTT. Based on the CDR3 plus reference TRBV5-1 and TRBJ2-2, the full variable domain is KAGVTQTPRYLIKTRGQQVTLSCSPISGHRSVSWYQQTPGQGLQFLFEYFSETQRNKGNFPGRFSGRQFSNSRSEMNVSTLELGDSALYLCASSFGTGNTGELFFGEGSRLTVL.

In this sample, this clonotype turned up many times. V usage is TRBV24-1 and J usage is TRBJ2-5; TRBD1 might be the D (6 bases). Germline V CDR1 and CDR2: KGHDR, SFDVKD. This CDR3 contains 14 residues. Trimming took 3 bases from V and 1 from J, leaving 8 bases between them. CDR3 sequence reads: CATSDRDTQETQYF. DNA of the CDR3: TGTGCCACCAGTGATCGGGACACCCAAGAGACCCAGTACTTC.

This clonotype turned up a few times. V and J are TRBV4-1 and TRBJ1-1; TRBD1 matches at 8 bases. Trimming removed 4 bases from V and 1 base from J; junction bases left unmatched: 11. Germline V gives CDR1 MGHRA, CDR2 YSYEKL. The CDR3 length is 17 residues. CDR3 coding DNA: TGCGCCAGCAGCCTACCATCGACCGGGACAGGGAACACTGAAGCTTTCTTT. Its protein product is CASSLPSTGTGNTEAFF.

This rearrangement joins TRBV7-8 to TRBJ1-2; a possible D gene is TRBD1 (5 bases). CDR1 is SGHVS and CDR2 is FQNEAQ in the germline V gene. With 2 bases removed from V and 4 bases from J, the gap between germline ends came to 8 bases. The CDR3 length is 13 residues. CDR3 nucleotides: TGTGCCAGCAGCTTACGGGACCCCTATGGCTACACCTTC. Its protein product is CASSLRDPYGYTF.

The chain joins TRBV20-1 to TRBJ1-5; D possibly corresponds to TRBD1 (6 bases). Per the germline V gene, CDR1 is DFQATT and CDR2 is SNEGSKA (reference sequence). The V end lost 2 bases, the J end lost 7 bases, and 9 bases lay between the germline ends. The CDR3 is 12 amino acids. CDR3 DNA: TGCAGTGCTAGACGAACAGGGCAGCCCCAGCATTTT. Its translation is CSARRTGQPQHF.

This clonotype has at least ten counts. V and J are TRBV3-1 and TRBJ2-3, with D uncertain. CDR3 length: 14 residues. CDR1 and CDR2 from the germline V gene are LGHDT and YNNKEL (reference sequence). The germline V and J ends were trimmed by 2 bases and 4 bases, with 10 bases remaining between them. The CDR3 loop is CASSQSPTSDTQYF. The CDR3 DNA is TGTGCCAGCAGCCAATCCCCGACTTCAGATACGCAGTATTTT.

This clonotype was detected only a few times. The gene calls are TRBV27 and TRBJ2-7; D ambiguous. Germline assignment: CDR1 MNHEY and CDR2 SMNVEV (reference sequence). V lost 5 bases to trimming and J lost 3 bases, with 17 bases between them. The CDR3 runs 15 residues. DNA of the CDR3: TGTGCCAGCAGTCTCGGGTGGTCTCGCGGCTACGAGCAGTACTTC. This translates into CASSLGWSRGYEQYF.

The sample holds many counts of this clonotype. This chain connects TRBV12-5 to TRBJ1-5; the D is unclear. This CDR3 region has 14 residues. Trimming shortened V by 4 bases and J by 1 base, and 8 bases separated the two germline ends. The germline CDR1 and CDR2 sequences are LGHNT and FRNRAP. The CDR3 sequence is CASGSPASNQPQHF. CDR3 nucleotide sequence: TGTGCTAGTGGTTCCCCCGCAAGCAATCAGCCCCAGCATTTT.

This chain uses TRBV7-9 with TRBJ2-7; D is unresolved. Between the trimmed V and J ends, which lost 2 bases and 10 bases, there was a span of 12 bases. Germline V gene lookup returns CDR1 SEHNR and CDR2 FQNEAQ (reference sequence). CDR3 length equals 12 residues. CDR3 region: CASSLSPLDQYF. The CDR3 DNA reads as TGTGCCAGCAGCTTATCCCCACTCGATCAGTACTTC.

This clonotype came up a few times. For the CDR3, the DNA is TGTGCCAGCTCCACTAGGGGGGGGGCAGATACGCAGTATTTT. It yields the protein CASSTRGGADTQYF. V and J are TRBV12-3 or TRBV12-4 and TRBJ2-3; tentatively, D is TRBD2 (7 bases). The germline V and J ends were trimmed by 8 bases and 4 bases, with 16 bases remaining between them. CDR3 length: 14 residues.

The chain couples TRBV12-3 or TRBV12-4 to TRBJ1-5; TRBD1 agrees at 7 bases. The V segment lost 5 bases and the J segment 6 bases; nucleotides outside the gene matches: 10. The CDR3 totals 15 residues. CDR3 sequence reads: CASSLGQETGQPQHF. In DNA, the CDR3 is TGTGCCAGCAGTCTTGGACAGGAAACAGGTCAGCCCCAGCATTTT.

V is TRBV2 and J is TRBJ1-6; D not certain. CDR1 and CDR2 (germline): SNHLY, FYNNEI. V lost 1 base, J lost 9 bases, and 7 bases lay in between. This CDR3 contains 13 residues. CDR3 in amino acids: CASSEVLGSPLHF. CDR3 nucleotide sequence: TGTGCCAGCAGTGAAGTCTTAGGTTCACCCCTCCACTTT.

The table lists this clonotype with a few counts. The rearrangement joins TRBV7-2 to TRBJ2-3; D call uncertain. This CDR3 region has 13 residues. V was clipped by 4 bases and J by 2 bases, with 7 bases between them. The germline CDR1 and CDR2 sequences are SGHTA and FQGNSA. The CDR3 is CASSSTITDTQYF. The CDR3 DNA follows: TGTGCCAGCAGCTCCACAATCACAGATACGCAGTATTTT.

In the case of this clonotype: One end of the junction varies from germline; a read error may be responsible. J is TRBJ2-3 and V is TRBV27, with D perhaps assigned TRBD1 or TRBD2 (5 bases each). This CDR3 region has 16 residues. Germline lookup yields CDR1 MNHEY and CDR2 SMNVEV (reference sequence). The CDR3 loop reads CASSILASPSTGTQYF. CDR3 nucleotide sequence: TGTGCCAGCAGTATTCTAGCTTCCCCTAGCACAGGTACGCAGTATTTT.

CDR3 in DNA: TGTGCCAGCAGTAGTCCGTTCGGGGGCAATGATGATACGCAGTATTTT. Translation gives CASSSPFGGNDDTQYF. The chain uses TRBV5-6 and TRBJ2-3, with D perhaps being TRBD1 or TRBD2 (6 bases each). CDR1 and CDR2 (germline): SGHDT, YYEEEE. The CDR3 is 16 amino acids. V lost 5 bases, J lost 6 bases, and 22 bases lay in between.

The V gene is TRBV29-1, the J gene TRBJ1-1; no clear D gene. Germline V gene sequence: CDR1 SQVTM, CDR2 ANQGSEA. V was clipped by 6 bases and J by 6 bases, with 17 bases between them. The CDR3 is 13 residues long. The chain's CDR3 is CSVIALAEAEAFF. The CDR3 bases are TGCAGCGTGATAGCGCTAGCAGAGGCTGAAGCTTTCTTT.

This clonotype was seen a handful of times. V and J are TRBV7-9 and TRBJ2-1; the D gene could be TRBD1 or TRBD2 (6 bases each). The CDR3 sequence is 15 residues long. Trimming pared 3 bases from V and 7 bases from J, leaving 16 bases between. CDR1 and CDR2 from the germline V gene are SEHNR and FQNEAQ (reference sequence). The CDR3 sequence: CASSLVKGGTNEQFF. CDR3 DNA: TGTGCCAGCAGCTTGGTAAAGGGGGGTACAAATGAGCAGTTCTTC.

This clonotype was seen a handful of times. This rearrangement joins TRBV12-3 or TRBV12-4 to TRBJ1-6; a possible D gene is TRBD1 (5 bases). The CDR3 loop spans 13 amino acids. The V and J ends lost 6 bases and 9 bases respectively, with 12 bases between them. CDR3 sequence: CASSWDGTSPLHF. DNA for the CDR3: TGTGCCAGCAGCTGGGACGGAACTTCACCCCTCCACTTT.

As regards this clonotype: It may be a read error: a sequence one base away is much more abundant. The gene calls are TRBV6-6 and TRBJ1-2; D remains unclear. CDR3 size: 14 residues. Germline CDR1 and CDR2: MNHNY and SVGAGI (reference sequence). CDR3 region: CASSYSTEGYGHTF. The CDR3 DNA sequence: TGTGCCAGCAGTTACTCAACAGAGGGCTATGGCCACACCTTC.

There are a few counts of this clonotype. The chain employs TRBV6-6 and TRBJ2-1, with D perhaps being TRBD1 or TRBD2 (5 bases each). There are 17 residues in the CDR3. Germline CDR1 is MNHNY and CDR2 is SVGAGI (reference sequence). Trimming took off 2 bases at V and 7 bases at J, with 21 bases between the two ends. CDR3: CASSYPGAGERGNEQFF. The CDR3 DNA reads TGTGCCAGCAGTTACCCCGGGGCCGGGGAGAGGGGAAATGAGCAGTTCTTC.

A few counts support this clonotype. The chain joins TRBV5-1 to TRBJ2-1, with 8 bases identical to TRBD2. Germline CDR1 is SGHRS and CDR2 is YFSETQ. J was trimmed by 9 bases and V by 3 bases; bases with no gene match: 11. The CDR3 has 15 amino acids. CDR3 loop: CASSSLRGGNGEQFF. As DNA, the CDR3 is TGCGCCAGCAGCTCCCTCCGGGGGGGTAACGGTGAGCAGTTCTTC. Complete variable domain (other parts from reference TRBV5-1 and TRBJ2-1): KAGVTQTPRYLIKTRGQQVTLSCSPISGHRSVSWYQQTPGQGLQFLFEYFSETQRNKGNFPGRFSGRQFSNSRSEMNVSTLELGDSALYLCASSSLRGGNGEQFFGPGTRLTVL.

This clonotype came up many times. The chain carries TRBV29-1 and TRBJ2-7; no reliable D call. The CDR3 extends over 11 amino acids. The ends were cut back, 6 bases at V and 4 bases at J, with 10 bases in the middle. Germline loops: CDR1 SQVTM, CDR2 ANQGSEA. CDR3 coding DNA: TGCAGCGTAAGTGGGATGTACGAGCAGTACTTC. Protein product: CSVSGMYEQYF.

The rearrangement links TRBV4-1 to TRBJ2-2, with a tentative D call TRBD1 (5 bases). The length of the CDR3 is 16 residues. The V end lost 0 bases, the J end lost 8 bases, and 16 bases lay between the germline ends. Germline loops: CDR1 MGHRA, CDR2 YSYEKL. The CDR3 spells CASSQEGRTRAGELFF. CDR3 DNA sequence: TGCGCCAGCAGCCAAGAGGGTAGGACCAGGGCTGGGGAGCTGTTTTTT.

The V call is TRBV7-2, the J call TRBJ1-6; no definite D call. Trimming removed 6 bases from V and 0 bases from J, with 12 bases in between. Germline values: CDR1 SGHTA, CDR2 FQGNSA. The CDR3 loop spans 16 amino acids. This CDR3 is CASSREGSSYNSPLHF. Written as DNA, the CDR3 is TGTGCCAGCAGTCGTGAGGGTAGCTCCTATAATTCACCCCTCCACTTT.

The rearrangement joins TRBV20-1 to TRBJ2-1; D is perhaps TRBD2 (5 bases). V was clipped by 3 bases and J by 0 bases, with 15 bases between them. The CDR3 is 16 amino acids. Germline lookup yields CDR1 DFQATT and CDR2 SNEGSKA (reference sequence). DNA for the CDR3: TGCAGTGCTAGGCGCCGACGAGGGAGCTCCTACAATGAGCAGTTCTTC. This gives the protein CSARRRRGSSYNEQFF.